This is a list of T cell receptor beta chains from one sample in a study of OX40 agonist ivuxolimab in advanced cancers. Libraries were prepared by immunoSEQ multiplex PCR; TCRdb keeps only in-frame clonotypes and omits some of them. Of tens of thousands of clones listed, approximately 86% are singletons. Source: CD4+ or CD8+ T cells sorted from blood, taken in a trial of the OX40 agonist ivuxolimab. The receptor set was obtained from an adult with an advanced solid tumor such as melanoma, head and neck, liver or kidney cancer. The CDR3 runs from the conserved cysteine through the conserved F or W. A D gene is named only where the DNA matches it firmly. Clone size is given for some rows only: seen once, a few or many times, or a class if the clone is expanded.

V	J	size	D	DNA	CDR3
TRBV4-3	TRBJ1-2	.	.	TGCGCCAGCAGCCAAGATCCACGGGACTATGGCTACACCTTC	CASSQDPRDYGYTF
TRBV7-9	TRBJ2-3	.	TRBD2	TGTGCCAGCAGCTCCGGGACGGGGGGGAGGGCAGATACGCAGTATTTT	CASSSGTGGRADTQYF
TRBV29-1	TRBJ2-5	.	.	TGCAGCGTTGAATTTGGGGTGGAGACCCAGTACTTC	CSVEFGVETQYF
TRBV2	TRBJ1-6	.	.	TGTGCCAGCAGGACGGCTTCGGACTATAATTCACCCCTCCACTTT	CASRTASDYNSPLHF
TRBV9	TRBJ2-1	.	TRBD2	TGTGCCAGCAGCCCTCTTTTCGCTAGCGGGATGCAGTTCTTC	CASSPLFASGMQFF
TRBV9	TRBJ2-3	.	TRBD2	TGTGCCAGCAGCCCCCGTAACGGCGGGGGGTTCACAGATACGCAGTATTTT	CASSPRNGGGFTDTQYF
TRBV11-2	TRBJ1-4	.	.	TGTGCCAGCAGCTCGGGACCTTACATTGCTTTCACTAATGAAAAACTGTTTTTT	CASSSGPYIAFTNEKLFF
TRBV15	TRBJ2-2	.	TRBD2	TGTGCCACCTCTAGCGGGGGCGCAACCGGGGAGCTGTTTTTT	CATSSGGATGELFF
TRBV4-3	TRBJ2-4	.	.	TGCGCCAGCAGCCAAGATCCCCCGGACAGCCTAGCCAAAAACATTCAGTACTTC	CASSQDPPDSLAKNIQYF
TRBV6-5	TRBJ2-1	.	TRBD2	TGTGCCAGCAGATTAGCGGGACGGAATGAGCAGTTCTTC	CASRLAGRNEQFF
TRBV30	TRBJ2-5	medium-sized	TRBD2	TGTGCCTGGAGTATTTCCCTAGCGGGGGGTTGGCTTATAGAGACCCAGTACTTC	CAWSISLAGGWLIETQYF
TRBV7-9	TRBJ2-7	.	.	TGTGCCACCACGGGTGAGCGCTACGAGCAGTACTTC	CATTGERYEQYF
TRBV27	TRBJ2-1	once	.	TGTGCCAGCCGTCATGGGTCAAATGAGCAGTTCTTC	CASRHGSNEQFF
TRBV4-1	TRBJ1-5	.	.	TGCGCCAGCAGCCTTAACCGGGATTCCAATCAGCCCCAGCATTTT	CASSLNRDSNQPQHF
TRBV30	TRBJ2-1	.	.	TGTGCCTGGAGTGTAAAAGGGGTCGCGGGACGCCCTCGGGAGCAGTTCTTC	CAWSVKGVAGRPREQFF
TRBV6-1	TRBJ2-1	.	TRBD2	TGTGCCAGCAGTGAAGTAGCGGGAGGGTCTAATGAGCAGTTCTTC	CASSEVAGGSNEQFF
TRBV28	TRBJ2-2	.	.	TGTGCCAGCAGCCCTTTTTCCGGGGAGCTGTTTTTT	CASSPFSGELFF
TRBV6-5	TRBJ1-5	.	TRBD1	TGTGCCAGCAGTTCCGGACAGGGCGTTAATCAGCCCCAGCATTTT	CASSSGQGVNQPQHF
TRBV9	TRBJ1-1	few	.	TGTGCCAGCAGCGTAGAAGGTCAGAACACTGAAGCTTTCTTT	CASSVEGQNTEAFF
TRBV29-1	TRBJ2-7	.	TRBD2	TGCAGCGTTGTAGTTCGGGGGGACTACGAGCAGTACTTC	CSVVVRGDYEQYF
TRBV15	TRBJ1-5	.	TRBD1	TGTGCCACCAGCAGAGACAGGGGGAATCAGCCCCAGCATTTT	CATSRDRGNQPQHF
TRBV7-3	TRBJ2-1	.	.	TGTGCCAGCAGCTCGGACCCTTTAACCTCCTACAATGAGCAGTTCTTC	CASSSDPLTSYNEQFF
TRBV6-5	TRBJ1-4	.	TRBD1	TGTGCCAGCGGGCTTGCGGCAGGGGGAAGCGAAAAACTGTTTTTT	CASGLAAGGSEKLFF
TRBV6-6	TRBJ2-1	.	.	TGTGCCAGCAGTTACCTGACGACGGTGGGCGATGAGCAGTTCTTC	CASSYLTTVGDEQFF
TRBV4-3	TRBJ2-1	.	.	TGCGCCAGCAGCCAAGATCAGCGCTCCTACAATGAGCAGTTCTTC	CASSQDQRSYNEQFF
TRBV9	TRBJ2-7	.	TRBD2	TGTGCCAGCAGCGTAGAGGCAGCGGGGGGCCAGGGGGAGCAGTACTTC	CASSVEAAGGQGEQYF
TRBV6-6	TRBJ1-2	.	TRBD1	TGTGCCAGCAGTTATCGACAGGGGACCCCCGATGGCTACACCTTC	CASSYRQGTPDGYTF
TRBV19	TRBJ2-2	.	.	TGTGCCAGTAGTAACCCGGACAGCTACACCGGGGAGCTGTTTTTT	CASSNPDSYTGELFF
TRBV2	TRBJ2-1	.	.	TGTGCCAGCGGTCCGTGGGGGGTCAATGAGCAGTTCTTC	CASGPWGVNEQFF
TRBV19	TRBJ2-7	.	.	TGTGCCAGTAGCCCAGGGGTGGGGTACGAGCAGTACTTC	CASSPGVGYEQYF
TRBV6-6	TRBJ1-1	.	TRBD1	TGTGCCAGCAGTTACACAGGGGGGCTAGGCACTGAAGCTTTCTTT	CASSYTGGLGTEAFF
TRBV7-6	TRBJ2-5	.	.	TGTGCCAGCAGCCTAAGGGACCAAGAGACCCAGTACTTC	CASSLRDQETQYF
TRBV7-9	TRBJ2-2	.	TRBD2	TGTGCCAGCAGCTTAGTAGCGGGAGACACCGGGGAGCTGTTTTTT	CASSLVAGDTGELFF
TRBV29-1	TRBJ2-7	.	.	TGCAGCGCTGCGTGGGGTGCGGGATACGAGCAGTACTTC	CSAAWGAGYEQYF
TRBV7-8	TRBJ1-1	.	.	TGTGCCAGCGGTGCAGGGCACCGGTTGAGCACTGAAGCTTTCTTT	CASGAGHRLSTEAFF
TRBV27	TRBJ2-7	.	TRBD1	TGTGCCAGCAGGGTGACAGGGATGGACGAGCAGTACTTC	CASRVTGMDEQYF
TRBV6-5	TRBJ1-4	once	.	TGTGCCAGCAGTCCCACCTTGGGTTTTAATGAAAAACTGTTTTTT	CASSPTLGFNEKLFF
TRBV6-1	TRBJ1-2	.	.	TGTGCCAGCAGTGAATGGGGGCAGAACTATGGCTACACCTTC	CASSEWGQNYGYTF
TRBV7-6	TRBJ1-1	.	.	TGTGCCAGCAGCTTACCGGAAAGGGGCGGGTTGGACACTGAAGCTTTCTTT	CASSLPERGGLDTEAFF
TRBV7-6	TRBJ1-1	.	TRBD1	TGTGCCAGCAGCGTGGGACAGTTGGGGAACACTGAAGCTTTCTTT	CASSVGQLGNTEAFF
TRBV29-1	TRBJ2-7	.	.	TGCAGCGTTGAAAGGAGGGGGCAGTACGAGCAGTACTTC	CSVERRGQYEQYF
TRBV7-2	TRBJ2-7	.	.	TGTGCCAGCAGCTGGAGTACACCTTCCTACGAGCAGTACTTC	CASSWSTPSYEQYF
TRBV7-9	TRBJ1-2	.	.	TGTGCCAGCAGCGCGCCGGGGAACTATGGCTACACCTTC	CASSAPGNYGYTF
TRBV7-9	TRBJ1-6	.	.	TGTGCCAGCAGCTTAGTAGGGCAAAATTCACCCCTCCACTTT	CASSLVGQNSPLHF
TRBV27	TRBJ2-1	.	.	TGTGCCAGCAGTTTAGGTCAGCCATACAATGAGCAGTTCTTC	CASSLGQPYNEQFF
TRBV19	TRBJ1-1	once	.	TGTGCCAGTAGTATAGTTTCACGGCAGAGCACTGAAGCTTTCTTT	CASSIVSRQSTEAFF